This record concerns one T cell receptor beta chain sequence. The CDR3 runs to 12 residues. Germline CDR1 is SQVTM and CDR2 is ANQGSEA. Unmatched junction bases numbered 3, after V lost 7 bases and J lost 4 bases. These data originate in a study of T-cell reconstitution after alpha-beta-depleted transplantation in children. Library preparation (for TCRbeta) was performed with unique molecular identifiers. TCRdb processed the PCR reads anew with MiXCR; each CDR3 protein has one entry. The sample holds about 590,000 distinct CDR3 sequences, around 13% seen once. V gene TRBV29-1 combines with J gene TRBJ2-5; 10 bases line up with TRBD1. This receptor was taken from a male patient younger than 18 who had a stem cell transplant for acute myeloid leukemia, so the T cells may come from the graft donor. Here the sequenced sample was PBMCs, mostly from graft donor cells, taken 360 days after TCRalphabeta/CD19-depleted stem cell transplant. This CDR3 reads CSATGGPETQYF. CDR3 sequence (DNA): TGCAGCGCGACAGGGGGCCCAGAGACCCAGTACTTC.